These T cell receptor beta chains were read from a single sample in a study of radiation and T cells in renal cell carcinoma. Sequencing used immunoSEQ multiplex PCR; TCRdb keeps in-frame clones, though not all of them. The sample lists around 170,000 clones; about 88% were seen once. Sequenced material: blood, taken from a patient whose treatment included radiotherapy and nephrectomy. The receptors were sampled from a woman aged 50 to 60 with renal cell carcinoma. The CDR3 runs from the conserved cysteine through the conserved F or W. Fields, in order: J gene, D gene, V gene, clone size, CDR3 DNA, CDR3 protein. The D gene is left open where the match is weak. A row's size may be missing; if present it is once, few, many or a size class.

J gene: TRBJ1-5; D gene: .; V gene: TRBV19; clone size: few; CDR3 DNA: TGTGCCAGTAGTATAGCGGACCACTCTCAGCCCCAGCATTTT; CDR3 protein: CASSIADHSQPQHF
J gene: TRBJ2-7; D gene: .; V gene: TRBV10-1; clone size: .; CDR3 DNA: TGCGCCAGCAGTGAAACCGCAGGGTCTGGGTCCTACGAGCAGTACTTC; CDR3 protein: CASSETAGSGSYEQYF
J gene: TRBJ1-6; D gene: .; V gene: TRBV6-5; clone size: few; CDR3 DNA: TGTGCCAGCAGTTACCGACAGGCCAATTCACCCCTCCACTTT; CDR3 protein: CASSYRQANSPLHF
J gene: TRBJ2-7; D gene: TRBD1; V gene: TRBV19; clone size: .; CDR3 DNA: TGTGCCAGTCAAGGGACAGGGGATCCCTCCTACGAGCAGTACTTC; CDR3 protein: CASQGTGDPSYEQYF
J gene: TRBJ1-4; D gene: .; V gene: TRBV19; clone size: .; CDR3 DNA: TGTGCCAGTAGTCCTACACAGGGCCTACCTGAAAAACTGTTTTTT; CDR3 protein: CASSPTQGLPEKLFF
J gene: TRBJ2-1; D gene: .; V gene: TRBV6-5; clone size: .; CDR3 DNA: TGTGCCAGCAGTTTTAGTACGACAGTAAACAATGAGCAGTTCTTC; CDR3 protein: CASSFSTTVNNEQFF
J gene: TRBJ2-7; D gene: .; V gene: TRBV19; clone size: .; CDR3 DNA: TGTGCCAGTAAGGAACGGCCCGGCGGTATCCACGAGCAGTACTTC; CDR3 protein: CASKERPGGIHEQYF
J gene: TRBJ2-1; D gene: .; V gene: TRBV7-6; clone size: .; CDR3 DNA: TGTGCCAGCAGCAAGCAACCGTTCGGGGCGAGCTCCTACAATGAGCAGTTCTTC; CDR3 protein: CASSKQPFGASSYNEQFF
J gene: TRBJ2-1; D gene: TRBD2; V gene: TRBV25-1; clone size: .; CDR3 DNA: TGTGCCAGCAGTGAAGAGCGGGACTACTATAATGAGCAGTTCTTC; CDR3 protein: CASSEERDYYNEQFF
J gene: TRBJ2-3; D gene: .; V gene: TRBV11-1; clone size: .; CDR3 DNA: TGTGCCAGCAGCTCTAGCGTAAGCACAGATACGCAGTATTTT; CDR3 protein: CASSSSVSTDTQYF
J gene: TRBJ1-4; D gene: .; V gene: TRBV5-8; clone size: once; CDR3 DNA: TGTGCCAGCAAAGGAACGAGGGGATTATTTGGAAAACTGTTTTTT; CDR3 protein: CASKGTRGLFGKLFF
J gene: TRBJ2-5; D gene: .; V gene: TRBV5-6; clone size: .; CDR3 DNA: TGTGCCAGCAGCTTGGCCGTTAGGGAGACCCAGTACTTC; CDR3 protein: CASSLAVRETQYF
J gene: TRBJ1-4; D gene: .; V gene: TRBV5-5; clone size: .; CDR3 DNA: TGTGCCAGCAGCCCTAGCCTTTGGCTGGGTGAAAAACTGTTTTTT; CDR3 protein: CASSPSLWLGEKLFF
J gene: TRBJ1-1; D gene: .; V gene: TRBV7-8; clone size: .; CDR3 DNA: TGTGCCAGCAGCTCCGATGCCGGCCCAGTGGGTGCTTTCTTT; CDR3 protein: CASSSDAGPVGAFF
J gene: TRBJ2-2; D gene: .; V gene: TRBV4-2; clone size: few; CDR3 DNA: TGTGCCAGCAGCTCTACACGACTAGGTACCGGGGAGCTGTTTTTT; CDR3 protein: CASSSTRLGTGELFF
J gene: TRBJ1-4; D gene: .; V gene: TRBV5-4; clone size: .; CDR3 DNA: TGTGCCAGCAGCAGGGACCTTGAAAAACTGTTTTTT; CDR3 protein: CASSRDLEKLFF
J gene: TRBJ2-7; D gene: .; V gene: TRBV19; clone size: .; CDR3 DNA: TGTGCCAGTAGTATCTCCGTGAGGGGGGACGAGCAGTACTTC; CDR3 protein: CASSISVRGDEQYF
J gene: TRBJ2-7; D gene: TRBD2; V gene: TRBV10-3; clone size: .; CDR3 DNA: TGTGCCATCAGTGAGTCGAGATTCGAGCGGGGGCCATCCTACGAGCAGTACTTC; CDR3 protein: CAISESRFERGPSYEQYF
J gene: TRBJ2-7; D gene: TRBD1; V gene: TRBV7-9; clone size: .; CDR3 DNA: TGTGCCAGCAGCTCCCGGGACAGGGGCCACGAGCAGTACTTC; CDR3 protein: CASSSRDRGHEQYF
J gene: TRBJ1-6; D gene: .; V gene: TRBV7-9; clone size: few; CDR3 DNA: TGTGCCAGCAGCTTTGTGGGGGAGTCACCCCTCCACTTT; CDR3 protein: CASSFVGESPLHF
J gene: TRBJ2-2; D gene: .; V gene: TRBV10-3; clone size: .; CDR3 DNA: TGTGCCATCAGGGACAAATCGGTCACCGGGGAGCTGTTTTTT; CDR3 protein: CAIRDKSVTGELFF
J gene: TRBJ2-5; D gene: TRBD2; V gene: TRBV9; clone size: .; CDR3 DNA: TGTGCCAGCAGCCCCTCAGGACTAGCGGGGGACCCACAAGAGACCCAGTACTTC; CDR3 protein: CASSPSGLAGDPQETQYF
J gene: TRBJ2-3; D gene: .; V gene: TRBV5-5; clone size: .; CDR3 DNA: TGTGCCAGCAGCTTGGGACTAGTCACAGATACGCAGTATTTT; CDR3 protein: CASSLGLVTDTQYF
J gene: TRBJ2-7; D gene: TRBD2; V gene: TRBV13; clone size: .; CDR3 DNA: TGTGCCAGCAGCCACCTAGCGGGCTACGAGCAGTACTTC; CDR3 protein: CASSHLAGYEQYF
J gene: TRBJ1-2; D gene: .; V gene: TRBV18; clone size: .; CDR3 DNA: TGTGCCAGCTCACCACTAGACGGAGCTAACTATGGCTACACCTTC; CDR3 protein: CASSPLDGANYGYTF
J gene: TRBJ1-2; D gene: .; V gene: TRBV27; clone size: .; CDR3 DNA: TGTGCCAGCAGGACGATACAAGGGGGCTACACCTTC; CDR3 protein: CASRTIQGGYTF
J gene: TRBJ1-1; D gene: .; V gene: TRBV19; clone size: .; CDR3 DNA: TGTGCCAGTAGTATAGGGGGCGGGAGGGGATTCGCTGAAGCTTTCTTT; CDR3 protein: CASSIGGGRGFAEAFF
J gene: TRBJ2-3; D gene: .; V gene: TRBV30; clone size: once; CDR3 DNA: TGTGCCTGGAGTGTCACGGGGGGCACAGATACGCAGTATTTT; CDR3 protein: CAWSVTGGTDTQYF
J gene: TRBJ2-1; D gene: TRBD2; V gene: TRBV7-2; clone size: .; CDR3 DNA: TGTGCCAGCAGCCTAACCCAGCGGGGGGGCCGGGAGCAGTTCTTC; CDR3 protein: CASSLTQRGGREQFF
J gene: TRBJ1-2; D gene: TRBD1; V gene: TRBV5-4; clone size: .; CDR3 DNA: TGTGCCAGCAGCCCAATTGGACAGGCCTATGGCTACACCTTC; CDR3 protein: CASSPIGQAYGYTF
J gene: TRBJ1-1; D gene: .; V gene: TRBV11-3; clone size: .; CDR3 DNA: TGTGCCAGCAGCCGGGAACAGAACACTGAAGCTTTCTTT; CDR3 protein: CASSREQNTEAFF
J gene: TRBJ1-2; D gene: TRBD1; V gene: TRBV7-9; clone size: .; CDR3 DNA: TGTGCCAGCAGCCTAAACAGGGGGTGGAACTATGGCTACACCTTC; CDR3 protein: CASSLNRGWNYGYTF
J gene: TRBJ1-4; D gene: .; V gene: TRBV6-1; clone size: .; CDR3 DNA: TGTGCCAGCAGTGAAGTGGCAGTTGAAGAAAAACTGTTTTTT; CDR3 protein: CASSEVAVEEKLFF